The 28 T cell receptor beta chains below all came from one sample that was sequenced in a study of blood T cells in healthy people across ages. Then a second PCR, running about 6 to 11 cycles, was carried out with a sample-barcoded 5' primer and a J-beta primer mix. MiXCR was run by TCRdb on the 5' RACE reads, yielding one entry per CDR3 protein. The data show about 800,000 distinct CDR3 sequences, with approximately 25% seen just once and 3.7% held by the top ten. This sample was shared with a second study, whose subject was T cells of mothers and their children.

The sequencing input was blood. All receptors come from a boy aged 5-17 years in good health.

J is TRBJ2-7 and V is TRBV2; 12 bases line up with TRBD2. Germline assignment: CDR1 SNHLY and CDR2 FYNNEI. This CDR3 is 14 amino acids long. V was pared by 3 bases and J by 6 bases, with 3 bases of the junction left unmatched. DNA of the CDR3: TGTGCCAGCAGTGAGACGGGACTAGCGGGCGAGCAGTACTTC. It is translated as CASSETGLAGEQYF.

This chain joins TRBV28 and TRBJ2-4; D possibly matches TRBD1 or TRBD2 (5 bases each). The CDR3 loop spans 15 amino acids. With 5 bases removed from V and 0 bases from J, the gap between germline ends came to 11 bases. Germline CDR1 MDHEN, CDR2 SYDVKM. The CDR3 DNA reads TGTGCCAGCAGTGAGGGGCAGCTAGCCAAAAACATTCAGTACTTC. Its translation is CASSEGQLAKNIQYF.

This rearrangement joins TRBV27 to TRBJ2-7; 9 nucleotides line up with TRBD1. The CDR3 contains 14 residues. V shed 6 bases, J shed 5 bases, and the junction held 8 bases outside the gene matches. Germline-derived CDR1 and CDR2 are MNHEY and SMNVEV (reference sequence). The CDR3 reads CASSYLQGANEQYF. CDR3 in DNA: TGTGCCAGCAGCTATCTACAGGGGGCCAACGAGCAGTACTTC.

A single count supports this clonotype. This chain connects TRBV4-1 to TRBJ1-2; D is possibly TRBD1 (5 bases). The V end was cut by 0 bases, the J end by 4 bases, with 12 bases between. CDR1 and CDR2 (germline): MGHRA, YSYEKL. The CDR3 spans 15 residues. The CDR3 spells CASSQDLGVFYGYTF. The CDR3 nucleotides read TGCGCCAGCAGCCAAGATCTGGGGGTCTTCTATGGCTACACCTTC.

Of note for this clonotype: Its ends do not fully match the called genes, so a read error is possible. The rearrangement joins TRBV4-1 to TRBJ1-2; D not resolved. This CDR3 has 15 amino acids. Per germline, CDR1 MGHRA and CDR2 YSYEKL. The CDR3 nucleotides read TGCGCCAGCGGCCAAGATAAAGGAGGCGGGAATGGCTACACCTTC. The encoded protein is CASGQDKGGGNGYTF.

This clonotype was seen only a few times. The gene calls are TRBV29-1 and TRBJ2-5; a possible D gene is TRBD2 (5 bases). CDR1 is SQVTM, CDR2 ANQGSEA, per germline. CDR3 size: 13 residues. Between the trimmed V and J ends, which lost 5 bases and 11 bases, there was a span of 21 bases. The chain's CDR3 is CSVFGRFDWEQYF. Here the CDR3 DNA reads TGCAGCGTTTTCGGACGGTTCGATTGGGAGCAGTACTTC.

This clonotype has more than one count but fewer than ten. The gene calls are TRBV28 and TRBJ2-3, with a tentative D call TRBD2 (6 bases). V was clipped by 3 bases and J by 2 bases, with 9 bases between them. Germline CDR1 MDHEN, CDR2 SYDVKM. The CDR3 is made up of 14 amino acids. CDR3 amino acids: CASSFTRDTDTQYF. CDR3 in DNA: TGTGCCAGCAGTTTTACGCGGGACACAGATACGCAGTATTTT.

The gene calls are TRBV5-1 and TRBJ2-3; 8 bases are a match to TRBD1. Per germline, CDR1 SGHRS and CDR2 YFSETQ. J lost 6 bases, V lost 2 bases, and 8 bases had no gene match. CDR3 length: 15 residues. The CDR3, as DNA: TGCGCCAGCAGCTTCGGGACAGGAGTATCTGATACGCAGTATTTT. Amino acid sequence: CASSFGTGVSDTQYF.

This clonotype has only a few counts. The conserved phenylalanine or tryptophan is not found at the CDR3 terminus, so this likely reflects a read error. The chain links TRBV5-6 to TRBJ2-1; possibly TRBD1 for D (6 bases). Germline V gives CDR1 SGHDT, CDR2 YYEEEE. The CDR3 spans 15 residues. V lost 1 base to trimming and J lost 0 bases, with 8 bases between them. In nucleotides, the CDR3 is TGTGCCAGCAGCTTGTGGGGGCGCTCCTACAATGAGCAGTTCCTC. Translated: CASSLWGRSYNEQFL.

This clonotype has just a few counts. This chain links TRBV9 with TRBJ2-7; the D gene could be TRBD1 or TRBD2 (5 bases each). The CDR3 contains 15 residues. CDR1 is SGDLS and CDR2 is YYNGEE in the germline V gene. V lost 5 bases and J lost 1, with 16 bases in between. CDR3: CASSGGPDGSYEQYF. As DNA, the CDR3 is TGTGCCAGCAGTGGGGGACCGGACGGTTCCTACGAGCAGTACTTC.

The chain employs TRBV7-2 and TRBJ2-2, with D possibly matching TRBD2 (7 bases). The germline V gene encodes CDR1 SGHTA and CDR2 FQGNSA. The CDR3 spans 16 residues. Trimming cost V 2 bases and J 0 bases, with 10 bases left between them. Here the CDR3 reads CASSLRGGPNTGELFF. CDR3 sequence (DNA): TGTGCCAGCAGCTTAAGGGGGGGCCCGAACACCGGGGAGCTGTTTTTT.

CDR3 loop: CASSYATSGGAVSTDTQYF. DNA of the CDR3: TGTGCCAGCAGTTACGCGACTAGCGGGGGGGCGGTCAGCACAGATACGCAGTATTTT. J is TRBJ2-3 and V is TRBV6-2 or TRBV6-3; 14 nucleotides agree with TRBD2. The V gene's germline CDR1 is MNHEY and CDR2 SVGEGT. V trimming: 2 bases; J trimming: 0 bases; junction bases outside the gene matches: 7. CDR3 length: 19 residues.

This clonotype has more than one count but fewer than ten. In DNA, the CDR3 is TGTGCCAGCAGCTTGGACAGGGAAAATTCACCCCTCCACTTT. It translates to CASSLDRENSPLHF. The chain combines TRBV27 with TRBJ1-6, with 8 bases identical to TRBD1. From germline, CDR1 is MNHEY and CDR2 SMNVEV (reference sequence). The CDR3 is 14 amino acids. V was clipped by 6 bases and J by 7 bases; unmatched bases: 5.

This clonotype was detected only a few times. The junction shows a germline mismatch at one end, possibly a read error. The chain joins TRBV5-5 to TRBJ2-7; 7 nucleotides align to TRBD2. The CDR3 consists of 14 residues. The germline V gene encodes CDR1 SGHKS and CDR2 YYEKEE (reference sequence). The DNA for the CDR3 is TGTGCCAGCAGACTTACTAGCGTCGCGTACGAGCAGCACTTC. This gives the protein CASRLTSVAYEQHF.

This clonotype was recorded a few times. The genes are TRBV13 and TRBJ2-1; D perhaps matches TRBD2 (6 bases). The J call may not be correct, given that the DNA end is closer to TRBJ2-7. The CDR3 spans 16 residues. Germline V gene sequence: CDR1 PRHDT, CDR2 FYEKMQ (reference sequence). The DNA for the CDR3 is TGTGCCAGCAGTAGGGGTGATGCTAGCGCTTCCTACGAGCAGTACTTC. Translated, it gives CASSRGDASASYEQYF.

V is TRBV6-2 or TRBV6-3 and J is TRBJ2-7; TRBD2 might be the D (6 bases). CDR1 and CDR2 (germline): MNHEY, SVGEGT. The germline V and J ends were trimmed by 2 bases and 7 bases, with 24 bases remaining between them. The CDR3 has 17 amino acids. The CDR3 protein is CASSYGGSTAGPLEQYF. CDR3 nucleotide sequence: TGTGCCAGCAGTTACGGGGGATCAACAGCGGGCCCTTTGGAGCAGTACTTC.

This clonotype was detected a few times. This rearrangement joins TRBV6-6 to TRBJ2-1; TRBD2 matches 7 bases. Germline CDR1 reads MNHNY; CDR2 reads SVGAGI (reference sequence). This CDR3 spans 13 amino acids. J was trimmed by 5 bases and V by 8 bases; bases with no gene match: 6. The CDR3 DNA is TGTGCCAGCTTTGGACTAGGGGACAATGAGCAGTTCTTC. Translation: CASFGLGDNEQFF.

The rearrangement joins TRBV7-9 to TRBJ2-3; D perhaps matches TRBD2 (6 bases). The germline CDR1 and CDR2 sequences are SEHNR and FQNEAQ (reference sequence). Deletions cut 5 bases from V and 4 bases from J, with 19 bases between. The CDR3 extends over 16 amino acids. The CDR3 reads CASSKGGELGSDTQYF. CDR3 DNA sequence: TGTGCCAGCAGCAAAGGAGGGGAACTAGGATCAGATACGCAGTATTTT.

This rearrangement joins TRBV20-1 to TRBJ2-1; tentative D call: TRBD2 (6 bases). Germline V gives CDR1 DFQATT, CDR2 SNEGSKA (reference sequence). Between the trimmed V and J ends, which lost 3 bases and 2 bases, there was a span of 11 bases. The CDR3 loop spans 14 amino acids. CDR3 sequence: CSARYSGTYNEQFF. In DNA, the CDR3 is TGCAGTGCTAGGTATAGCGGTACCTACAATGAGCAGTTCTTC.

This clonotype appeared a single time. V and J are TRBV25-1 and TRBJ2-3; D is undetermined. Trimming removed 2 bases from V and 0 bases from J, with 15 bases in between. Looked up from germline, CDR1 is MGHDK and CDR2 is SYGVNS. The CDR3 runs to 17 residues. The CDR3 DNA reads TGTGCCAGCAGTGAAGTTAATAGGGATGAAAGCACAGATACGCAGTATTTT. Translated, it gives CASSEVNRDESTDTQYF.

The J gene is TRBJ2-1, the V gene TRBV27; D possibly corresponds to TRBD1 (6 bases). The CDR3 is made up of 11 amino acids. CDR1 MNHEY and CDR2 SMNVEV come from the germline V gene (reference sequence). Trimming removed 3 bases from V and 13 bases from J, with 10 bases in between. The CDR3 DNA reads TGTGCCAGCAGTTTGGGGGCCAGACAGTTCTTC. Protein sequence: CASSLGARQFF.

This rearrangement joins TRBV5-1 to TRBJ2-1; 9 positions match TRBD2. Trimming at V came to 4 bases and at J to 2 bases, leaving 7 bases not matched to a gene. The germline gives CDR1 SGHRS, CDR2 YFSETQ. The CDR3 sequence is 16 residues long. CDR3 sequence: CASSIGLAITYNEQFF. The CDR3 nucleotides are TGCGCCAGCAGCATCGGACTAGCGATTACCTACAATGAGCAGTTCTTC.

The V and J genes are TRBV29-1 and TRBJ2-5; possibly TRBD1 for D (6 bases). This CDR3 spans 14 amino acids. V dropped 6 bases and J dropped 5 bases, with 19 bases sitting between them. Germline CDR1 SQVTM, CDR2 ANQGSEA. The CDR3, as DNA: TGCAGCGTCCGGCCTAGGCAAAGGGGGGAGACCCAGTACTTC. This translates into CSVRPRQRGETQYF.

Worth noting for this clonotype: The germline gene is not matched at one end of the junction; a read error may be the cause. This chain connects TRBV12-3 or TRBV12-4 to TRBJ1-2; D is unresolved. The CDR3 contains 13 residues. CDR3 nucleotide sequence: TGTGCCAGCAGTTTATCAGCTAACTATGACTACACCTTC. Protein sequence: CASSLSANYDYTF.

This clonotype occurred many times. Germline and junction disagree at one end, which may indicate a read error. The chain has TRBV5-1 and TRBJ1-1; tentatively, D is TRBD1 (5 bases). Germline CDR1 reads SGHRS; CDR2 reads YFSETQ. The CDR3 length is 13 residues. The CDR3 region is CASSPLGGTEAFF. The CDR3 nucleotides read TGTGCCAGCAGCCCCCTGGGGGGGACTGAAGCTTTCTTT. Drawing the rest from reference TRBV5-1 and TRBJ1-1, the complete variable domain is KAGVTQTPRYLIKTRGQQVTLSCSPISGHRSVSWYQQTPGQGLQFLFEYFSETQRNKGNFPGRFSGRQFSNSRSEMNVSTLELGDSALYLCASSPLGGTEAFFGQGTRLTVV.

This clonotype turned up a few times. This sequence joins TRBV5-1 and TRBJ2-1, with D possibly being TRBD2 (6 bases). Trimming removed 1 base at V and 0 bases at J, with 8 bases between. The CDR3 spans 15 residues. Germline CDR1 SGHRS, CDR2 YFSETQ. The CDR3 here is CASSLRRGSYNEQFF. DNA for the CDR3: TGCGCCAGCAGCTTGAGGCGGGGCTCCTACAATGAGCAGTTCTTC. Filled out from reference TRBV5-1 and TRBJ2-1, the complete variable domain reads KAGVTQTPRYLIKTRGQQVTLSCSPISGHRSVSWYQQTPGQGLQFLFEYFSETQRNKGNFPGRFSGRQFSNSRSEMNVSTLELGDSALYLCASSLRRGSYNEQFFGPGTRLTVL.

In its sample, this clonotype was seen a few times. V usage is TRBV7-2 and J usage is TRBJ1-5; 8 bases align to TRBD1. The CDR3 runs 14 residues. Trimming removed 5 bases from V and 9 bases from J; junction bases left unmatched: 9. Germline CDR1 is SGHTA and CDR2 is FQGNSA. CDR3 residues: CASSQGQGLGPQHF. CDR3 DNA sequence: TGTGCCAGCAGCCAAGGACAGGGCCTCGGGCCCCAGCATTTT.

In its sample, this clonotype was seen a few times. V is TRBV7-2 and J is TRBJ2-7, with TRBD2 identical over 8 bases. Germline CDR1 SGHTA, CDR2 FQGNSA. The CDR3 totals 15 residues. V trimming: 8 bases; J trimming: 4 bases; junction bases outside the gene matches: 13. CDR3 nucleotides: TGTGCCAGCGGCCTGCAGGGACTAGTTTCTTACGAGCAGTACTTC. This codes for CASGLQGLVSYEQYF.